Sequencing of this TCR beta chain was carried out in a study of blood T cell repertoires in COVID-19. Turning to the study itself: Some COVID-19 samples were acute and others convalescent; all came from the United States, Italy and Spain.

In the original analysis: By means of reference gene primer amplification, nucleated cell counts were estimated. Repertoires were generated with immunoSEQ multiplex PCR, while TCRdb's copy carries only in-frame clones and drops some. The V and J calls and the clone size are those of that table, but D and trimming were determined from the DNA. The sample includes fewer than 35,000 clones, about 92% of them seen just once. Deletions cut 4 bases from V and 7 bases from J, with 14 bases between. Germline CDR1 and CDR2: SGHDN and FVKESK. This CDR3 comprises 15 residues. The sequencing sample was made of peripheral blood. The chain joins TRBV14 to TRBJ1-6; D ambiguous. The source is a man in his sixties or seventies with active or convalescent COVID-19. DNA for the CDR3: TGTGCCAGCAGCCCAGGACGGGGAGCGAATTCACCCCTCCACTTT. Amino acids: CASSPGRGANSPLHF.